These T cell receptor beta chains were read from a single sample in a study of blood T cell repertoires in COVID-19. Sequencing used immunoSEQ multiplex PCR; TCRdb keeps in-frame clones, though not all of them. The sample consists of hundreds of thousands of clones, approximately 86% of them appearing once. The sample was PBMCs or T cells enriched from blood (not recorded which). The receptors derive from a woman in her twenties or thirties who had been exposed to COVID-19. Both conserved end residues are trimmed from each CDR3. The size entry is marked missing in some rows and otherwise reads once, few, many or a size class.

clone_size j_call v_call cdr3_aa
NA TRBJ2-3 TRBV5-4 ASSLRLAGALTDTQY
NA TRBJ2-1 TRBV11-2 ASSPQDNEQF
once TRBJ2-2 TRBV6-6 ASFRQTNTGELF
NA TRBJ2-3 TRBV6-1 ASSEWRLAGGADTQY
NA TRBJ2-3 TRBV2 ASRITSGGTDTQY
NA TRBJ2-2 TRBV9 ASSRTGAGELF
NA TRBJ1-4 TRBV5-1 ASSPGWGQGVSDEKLF
NA TRBJ2-2 TRBV19 ASISDRATGELF
NA TRBJ1-3 TRBV27 ASSLFGASGNTIY
NA TRBJ1-5 TRBV7-9 ASSTQGTVNQPQH
NA TRBJ1-4 TRBV29-1 SVGRGFSTNEKLF
NA TRBJ1-2 TRBV5-1 ASSPAGTGISWGYT
NA TRBJ2-7 TRBV24-1 ATSDLLEVDRVVYEQY
NA TRBJ2-2 TRBV7-3 ASSFSGVITGELF
few TRBJ2-1 TRBV12-5 ASGLIIAGAPLGEQF
few TRBJ2-2 TRBV19 ASSIVGRAVPGELF